This T cell receptor (beta chain) was identified during a study of Ad26.COV2.S vaccination and SARS-CoV-2 variants (dated by TCRdb to about 2021). Notes on the research overall: TCRbeta repertoire sequencing served as the tool for gauging how specific and how broad the SARS-CoV-2-reactive T cell receptors were following Ad26.COV2.S vaccination. A total of 32 samples were included in the TCR-sequenced set, comprising roughly 20 Ad26.COV2.S vaccine recipients, 5 placebo recipients and 8 SARS-CoV-2 convalescent individuals.

The sample's time point label, decoded: individuals recovered from natural SARS-CoV-2 infection. This clone came up once. It has no known antigen specificity. Base qualities are missing; no much larger clone stands one base away. The immunoSEQ Assay was used to sequence TCRbeta CDR3 regions. After extraction, genomic DNA underwent amplification by bias-controlled multiplex PCR, followed by high-throughput sequencing. On the authors' methods: To quantify the absolute abundance of every unique TCRbeta CDR3 region, sequences were collapsed and filtered. T cell fraction was estimated by normalizing TCRbeta template counts to usable DNA, with usable DNA measured through amplification of reference genes found in all nucleated cells. Repertoire TCRs were annotated as SARS-CoV-2-specific when V gene, CDR3 amino acid sequence and J gene were exactly matched to a known reactive TCR set. The reference SARS-CoV-2 TCR set was obtained from MIRA and was filtered for enrichment in COVID-19-positive ImmuneCODE repertoires, whereby public or cross-reactive TCRs were removed. Using the MIRA antigens, annotated TCRs were further analysed by specific ORF or by position within an ORF. Breadth was defined as the number of annotated unique rearrangements divided by the total number of unique productive rearrangements, and depth was defined as the summed frequency of the annotated unique rearrangements. Group comparisons of TCR breadth used two-sided Wilcoxon rank-sum tests. Held by TCRdb, this immuneACCESS table contains in-frame sequences only and omits some clones. Under half of the omission traces to an unresolved V gene where checked; the cause of the rest is unknown. V and J calls and clone size are given by that table; D and trimming were obtained from the DNA. The sample table contains over 90,000 clones; only one count was recorded for around three quarters of them. Together, the top ten hold 15% to 20% of the sample.

The paper as a whole reports these results and caveats: Comparable non-spike TCR breadth was observed between vaccine and placebo recipients, consistent with only spike being contained in the vaccine. The authors noted that the TCR breadth and depth analyses may have underestimated total T cell responses. Substantial breadth of spike-specific CD8+ and CD4+ T cell responses was reported after vaccination. Spike-specific TCR breadth was higher in Ad26.COV2.S recipients than in placebo recipients (P = 0.0014).

The germline V and J ends show losses of 0 bases and 4 bases respectively, and no gene match explains 6 bases of the junction. The CDR3 measures 16 amino acids from cysteine to phenylalanine. The entry retains the CDR3 DNA only, 48 bases that are in frame from base 1. Sequences LGHNA (CDR1) and YSLEER (CDR2) are obtained from the germline V gene. The chain employs TRBV4-3 and TRBJ2-5, with 9 bases aligning to TRBD2. This material consisted of peripheral blood, taken after recovery from COVID-19. The receptor was derived from a human donor who had recovered from COVID-19. The bases read TGCGCCAGCAGCCAAGACCCTCCGGGACTAGCAGAGACCCAGTACTTC. This codes for CASSQDPPGLAETQYF.